This note documents a single T cell receptor (beta chain) sequence. Its matching antigen is unknown. Both 60 Vbeta primers and 13 Jbeta primers went into the PCR. Profiling relied on immunoSEQ multiplex PCR, and the TCRdb table lists in-frame clones only, not all of them. The table lists 200,000 to 250,000 clones, 70% to 90% of them singletons. The data belong to a study of cytomegalovirus exposure and HLA in healthy donors. General study points: One later analysis reportedly identified an Asian-associated ancestry cluster that showed fewer N-insertions than the approximately 670-donor mean. Equally common other TCR beta chains were less clonally expanded than HLA-associated ones, a later analysis found.

Germline lookup yields CDR1 PRHDT and CDR2 FYEKMQ (reference sequence). The length of the CDR3 is 15 residues. Trimming removed 5 bases from V and 6 bases from J; junction bases left unmatched: 6. The chain carries TRBV13 and TRBJ1-4, with 10 bases matching TRBD1. The sequence came from a woman in her sixties or seventies in good health and CMV-seropositive. The sequencing input was PBMCs. The DNA of the CDR3 is TGTGCCAGCAGCGCCCGGACAGGGGGATATGAAAAACTGTTTTTT. It yields the protein CASSARTGGYEKLFF.